Each of the 18 T cell receptor beta chains below was sequenced from the same sample in a study of radiotherapy plus CTLA-4 blockade in lung cancer. Sequencing used immunoSEQ multiplex PCR; TCRdb keeps in-frame clones, though not all of them. The repertoire consists of 40,000 or so clones, with approximately 70% occurring once and the leading ten covering roughly 10%. The sample was peripheral blood, taken from a patient treated with radiotherapy plus ipilimumab. The receptor source for this set is a human donor with non-small cell lung cancer who had stable disease on radiotherapy plus ipilimumab.

This clone was observed a handful of times. The chain carries TRBV18 and TRBJ1-1, with no clear D. CDR1 KGHSH and CDR2 LQKENI come from the germline V gene. V lost 3 bases to trimming and J lost 8 bases, with 13 bases between them. This CDR3 has 13 residues. CDR3 bases: TGTGCCAGCTCACCTGAAGCCCGAGGCGAAGCTTTCTTT. It encodes CASSPEARGEAFF.

V usage is TRBV6-1 and J usage is TRBJ1-2, with D perhaps TRBD1 (6 bases). The V gene's germline CDR1 is MNHNS and CDR2 SASEGT. The CDR3 loop spans 12 amino acids. V was shortened by 3 bases and J by 14 bases, with 16 bases between the two germline ends. In DNA form, the CDR3 reads TGTGCCAGCAGTGATTTACAGGGAGCTGGGACCTTC. It specifies CASSDLQGAGTF.

The rearrangement links TRBV11-3 to TRBJ1-2; 8 nucleotides line up with TRBD1. The length of the CDR3 is 17 residues. The trim removed 5 bases at V and 0 bases at J, leaving 11 bases unmatched. From germline, CDR1 is SGHNT and CDR2 YENEEA. CDR3 in amino acids: CASSLALTGAPNYGYTF. The CDR3 bases are TGTGCCAGCAGCCTCGCTTTGACAGGGGCACCTAACTATGGCTACACCTTC.

The gene calls are TRBV6-5 and TRBJ1-2; possible D gene TRBD1, 6 bases. Trimming shortened V by 6 bases and J by 4 bases, and 12 bases separated the two germline ends. The length of the CDR3 is 13 residues. CDR1 is MNHEY, CDR2 SVGAGI, per germline. In nucleotides, the CDR3 is TGTGCCAGCAGACAGGGTGGAGGCTATGGCTACACCTTC. This translates into CASRQGGGYGYTF.

This sequence joins TRBV5-6 and TRBJ1-2; D is perhaps TRBD1 (5 bases). V lost 0 bases and J 4 bases, leaving 13 bases between the germline ends. CDR1 and CDR2 from the germline V gene are SGHDT and YYEEEE. The CDR3 spans 15 residues. CDR3 nucleotides: TGTGCCAGCAGCTTGGGGTCCGCAGGGCTCTATGGCTACACCTTC. This gives the protein CASSLGSAGLYGYTF.

This clone has a single count. This chain joins TRBV11-2 and TRBJ1-3; 7 bases map to TRBD1. CDR1 and CDR2 from the germline V gene are SGHAT and FQNNGV. With 5 bases clipped from V and 0 bases from J, the junction kept 10 bases outside the gene matches. The CDR3 extends over 17 amino acids. CDR3: CASSLRDSRYSGNTIYF. The CDR3 DNA reads TGTGCCAGCAGCCTAAGGGACAGTCGCTACTCTGGAAACACCATATATTTT.

The chain is built from TRBV15 and TRBJ2-7; D is possibly TRBD1 (6 bases). Looked up from germline, CDR1 is LNHNV and CDR2 is YYDKDF (reference sequence). The CDR3 runs 15 residues. Between the trimmed V and J ends, which lost 0 bases and 0 bases, there was a span of 9 bases. The CDR3 DNA follows: TGTGCCACCAGCAGAGATCGGGACATCTCCTACGAGCAGTACTTC. It encodes CATSRDRDISYEQYF. The full variable domain, rest sourced from reference TRBV15 and TRBJ2-7, is DAMVIQNPRYQVTQFGKPVTLSCSQTLNHNVMYWYQQKSSQAPKLLFHYYDKDFNNEADTPDNFQSRRPNTSFCFLDIRSPGLGDTAMYLCATSRDRDISYEQYFGPGTRLTVT.

The chain links TRBV18 to TRBJ2-1; D is uncertain. The length of the CDR3 is 15 residues. Trimming left V 4 bases short and J 2 bases short, with 12 bases between. Looked up from germline, CDR1 is KGHSH and CDR2 is LQKENI. The CDR3 bases are TGTGCCAGCTCACTTCGCGTCACTACCTACAATGAGCAGTTCTTC. Its protein product is CASSLRVTTYNEQFF.

The CDR3 region is CASSFLGTDYGYTF. The CDR3 DNA reads TGTGCCAGCAGTTTTCTTGGGACAGACTATGGCTACACCTTC. V usage is TRBV2 and J usage is TRBJ1-2; 7 bases fit TRBD1. V gave up 5 bases and J gave up 3 bases; unmatched junction bases: 6. In germline, CDR1 is SNHLY, CDR2 FYNNEI. The CDR3 contains 14 residues.

This clone has a single count. V gene TRBV7-2 combines with J gene TRBJ1-4, with D unresolved. Trimming pared 4 bases from V and 10 bases from J, leaving 16 bases between. This CDR3 contains 14 residues. Germline V CDR1 and CDR2: SGHTA, FQGNSA. CDR3 region: CASSSVPSSGKLFF. Written as DNA, the CDR3 is TGTGCCAGCAGCTCGGTCCCTAGCTCGGGAAAACTGTTTTTT.

V and J are TRBV19 and TRBJ1-5; a weak D match, TRBD1 (5 bases). CDR3 length equals 13 residues. V lost 10 bases and J lost 4, with 14 bases in between. Germline CDR1 LNHDA, CDR2 SQIVND (reference sequence). In DNA, the CDR3 is TGTGCCACCGGGACTGCCGGGAATCAGCCCCAGCATTTT. Translated: CATGTAGNQPQHF.

The V call is TRBV29-1, the J call TRBJ2-3, with D possibly TRBD1 on 5 matching bases. This CDR3 has 14 amino acids. Germline CDR1 is SQVTM and CDR2 is ANQGSEA. The V and J ends lost 4 bases and 2 bases respectively, with 13 bases between them. CDR3 amino acids: CSVALREDTDTQYF. The CDR3 region has the DNA TGCAGCGTTGCTCTCAGGGAAGACACAGATACGCAGTATTTT.

The genes are TRBV7-2 and TRBJ1-1; D ambiguous. V was pared by 3 bases and J by 3 bases, with 8 bases between. CDR1 SGHTA and CDR2 FQGNSA come from the germline V gene. The length of the CDR3 is 13 residues. CDR3 residues: CASSLDFDTEAFF. Here the CDR3 DNA reads TGTGCCAGCAGCTTGGACTTCGACACTGAAGCTTTCTTT.

The genes are TRBV20-1 and TRBJ1-3; D is uncertain. Trimming shortened V by 6 bases and J by 4 bases, and 7 bases separated the two germline ends. CDR1 is DFQATT, CDR2 SNEGSKA, per germline (reference sequence). This CDR3 region has 11 residues. The CDR3, as DNA: TGCAGTGCGGTCGGGGGAAACACCATATATTTT. This encodes CSAVGGNTIYF.

The CDR3 region has the DNA TGCGCCAGCAGCTCCCAGGGAACAGGGGGCCTCTACAATGAGCAGTTCTTC. It yields the protein CASSSQGTGGLYNEQFF. The V call is TRBV5-1, the J call TRBJ2-1; 9 nucleotides match TRBD1. The junction had 10 bases not matched to a gene; V was cut back by 3 bases and J by 3 bases. Germline V gene data show CDR1 as SGHRS and CDR2 as YFSETQ. The CDR3 is 17 residues long.

The chain links TRBV7-8 to TRBJ2-5; D is unresolved. The DNA end is a closer match to TRBJ2-7, so the J assignment may be wrong. Germline-derived CDR1 and CDR2 are SGHVS and FQNEAQ. This CDR3 region has 13 residues. Written as DNA, the CDR3 is TGTGCCAGCAGCTTAGCGGGCCGCTACGAGCAGTACTTC. This translates into CASSLAGRYEQYF.

The chain combines TRBV7-2 with TRBJ2-2; D unclear. The CDR3 loop spans 13 amino acids. The V gene's germline CDR1 is SGHTA and CDR2 FQGNSA. V was shortened by 0 bases and J by 5 bases, with 4 bases between the two germline ends. CDR3 residues: CASSLASTGELFF. The CDR3 DNA follows: TGTGCCAGCAGCTTAGCCAGTACCGGGGAGCTGTTTTTT.

The chain uses TRBV2 and TRBJ1-1; maybe TRBD1 (5 bases). This CDR3 has 14 residues. CDR1 and CDR2 from the germline V gene are SNHLY and FYNNEI. Trimming cost V 6 bases and J 3 bases, with 14 bases left between them. Written as DNA, the CDR3 is TGTGCCAGCAGGGTGACAGAGACGGACACTGAAGCTTTCTTT. It encodes CASRVTETDTEAFF.